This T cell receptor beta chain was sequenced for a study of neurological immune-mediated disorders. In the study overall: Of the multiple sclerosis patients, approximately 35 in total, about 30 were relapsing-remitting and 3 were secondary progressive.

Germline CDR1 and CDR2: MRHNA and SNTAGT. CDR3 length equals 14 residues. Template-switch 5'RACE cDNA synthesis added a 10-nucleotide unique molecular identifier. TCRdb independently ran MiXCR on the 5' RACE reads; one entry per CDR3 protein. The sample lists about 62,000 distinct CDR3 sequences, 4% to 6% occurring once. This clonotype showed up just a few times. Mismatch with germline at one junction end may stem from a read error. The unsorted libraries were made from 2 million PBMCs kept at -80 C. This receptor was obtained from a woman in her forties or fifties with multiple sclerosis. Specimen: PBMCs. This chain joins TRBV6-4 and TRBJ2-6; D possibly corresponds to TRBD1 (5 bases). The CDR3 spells CASSESGGAKVLTF. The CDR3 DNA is TGTGCCAGCAGTGAATCAGGTGGGGCCAAAGTCCTGACTTTC.